A selection of T cell receptor beta chains follows, all from one sample in a study of identical twins. TCRdb re-called the 5' RACE reads with MiXCR, one entry per CDR3 protein. The profile shows 1.5 million to 2 million distinct CDR3 sequences, under 35% of them singletons. The sequencing input was cord blood. All receptors come from a newborn girl in good health. Both conserved end residues are part of each CDR3. A D gene is named only where the DNA matches it firmly.

v_gene: TRBV16; d_gene: NA; j_gene: TRBJ1-4; CDR3aa: CASSQSRQFNEKLFF
v_gene: TRBV12-3/TRBV12-4; d_gene: NA; j_gene: TRBJ2-1; CDR3aa: CASSLGPNYNEQFF
v_gene: TRBV12-3/TRBV12-4; d_gene: NA; j_gene: TRBJ2-1; CDR3aa: CASSPGYNEQFF
v_gene: TRBV5-1; d_gene: NA; j_gene: TRBJ1-1; CDR3aa: CASSPGSGTEAFF
v_gene: TRBV13; d_gene: NA; j_gene: TRBJ1-2; CDR3aa: CASRREGHGYTF
v_gene: TRBV5-4; d_gene: NA; j_gene: TRBJ2-1; CDR3aa: CASSLDRGRPYNEQFF
v_gene: TRBV20-1; d_gene: NA; j_gene: TRBJ2-3; CDR3aa: CSAPGHTDTQYF
v_gene: TRBV20-1; d_gene: TRBD2; j_gene: TRBJ2-3; CDR3aa: CSARDLMASGGTDTQYF
v_gene: TRBV11-2; d_gene: TRBD1; j_gene: TRBJ1-2; CDR3aa: CASSPRRTGGHGYTF
v_gene: TRBV6-5; d_gene: TRBD2; j_gene: TRBJ2-1; CDR3aa: CASSYSMWREGYNEQFF
v_gene: TRBV28; d_gene: TRBD2; j_gene: TRBJ2-1; CDR3aa: CASSTPGLGGEQFF
v_gene: TRBV20-1; d_gene: NA; j_gene: TRBJ1-1; CDR3aa: CSASPQGPYTEAFF
v_gene: TRBV12-3/TRBV12-4; d_gene: TRBD1; j_gene: TRBJ2-2; CDR3aa: CASRYEGAPMTGELFF
v_gene: TRBV5-1; d_gene: TRBD1; j_gene: TRBJ2-7; CDR3aa: CASSLTGTEGQYF
v_gene: TRBV5-1; d_gene: TRBD2; j_gene: TRBJ2-3; CDR3aa: CASSLAQGTSLDTQYF
v_gene: TRBV5-1; d_gene: TRBD2; j_gene: TRBJ2-1; CDR3aa: CASSFASGGAYNEQFF
v_gene: TRBV9; d_gene: NA; j_gene: TRBJ2-5; CDR3aa: CASSDTSYNEQYF
v_gene: TRBV10-3; d_gene: TRBD2; j_gene: TRBJ2-1; CDR3aa: CAIRSTGGAFYNEQFF
v_gene: TRBV29-1; d_gene: NA; j_gene: TRBJ2-7; CDR3aa: CSVVEGPEQYF
v_gene: TRBV24-1; d_gene: NA; j_gene: TRBJ2-5; CDR3aa: CATSDFGYLNQETQYF
v_gene: TRBV20-1; d_gene: NA; j_gene: TRBJ2-1; CDR3aa: CSARDTHLAGAGNEQFF
v_gene: TRBV20-1; d_gene: NA; j_gene: TRBJ2-5; CDR3aa: CCARDGYGIEKQYF
v_gene: TRBV12-3/TRBV12-4; d_gene: NA; j_gene: TRBJ1-2; CDR3aa: CASLGHGRGYGYTF
v_gene: TRBV20-1; d_gene: NA; j_gene: TRBJ1-5; CDR3aa: CSARTPNQPQHF
v_gene: TRBV10-3; d_gene: NA; j_gene: TRBJ2-5; CDR3aa: CAISEGFLDEQYF
v_gene: TRBV20-1; d_gene: NA; j_gene: TRBJ2-4; CDR3aa: CSARDTRLYNEQYF
v_gene: TRBV7-6; d_gene: TRBD1; j_gene: TRBJ2-7; CDR3aa: CASSQRTGGAYEQYF
v_gene: TRBV28; d_gene: NA; j_gene: TRBJ2-7; CDR3aa: CASSLPEVGRRTYEQYF
v_gene: TRBV4-1; d_gene: NA; j_gene: TRBJ1-2; CDR3aa: CASSQIRVLGGYTF
v_gene: TRBV18; d_gene: NA; j_gene: TRBJ2-5; CDR3aa: CASSPRGQEAQYF
v_gene: TRBV11-2; d_gene: NA; j_gene: TRBJ1-1; CDR3aa: CASSLIPENTEAFF
v_gene: TRBV3-1; d_gene: TRBD1; j_gene: TRBJ1-2; CDR3aa: CASSQPGGTNHGYTF
v_gene: TRBV5-1; d_gene: NA; j_gene: TRBJ2-3; CDR3aa: CASSLGDGYYPADTQYF
v_gene: TRBV3-1; d_gene: NA; j_gene: TRBJ2-2; CDR3aa: CASSQDPGSGELFF
v_gene: TRBV12-3/TRBV12-4; d_gene: NA; j_gene: TRBJ1-3; CDR3aa: CASSLADSYSGNTIYF
v_gene: TRBV12-3/TRBV12-4; d_gene: TRBD1; j_gene: TRBJ2-5; CDR3aa: CASSLGGGRGPEETQYF
v_gene: TRBV4-1; d_gene: NA; j_gene: TRBJ2-7; CDR3aa: CASSQDVVFDTSGMNEQYF
v_gene: TRBV6-5; d_gene: TRBD2; j_gene: TRBJ2-5; CDR3aa: CASSYSKTSGSWDEQYF
v_gene: TRBV6-1; d_gene: NA; j_gene: TRBJ2-7; CDR3aa: CASSELSVSSYEQYF
v_gene: TRBV20-1; d_gene: NA; j_gene: TRBJ2-3; CDR3aa: CSAPIQETGDTQYF
v_gene: TRBV20-1; d_gene: NA; j_gene: TRBJ2-3; CDR3aa: CSAQKPGATDTQYF
v_gene: TRBV7-8; d_gene: TRBD1; j_gene: TRBJ1-1; CDR3aa: CASSHRGGPNTEAFF
v_gene: TRBV7-9; d_gene: TRBD1; j_gene: TRBJ2-1; CDR3aa: CASSFLETGGYEQFF
v_gene: TRBV2; d_gene: NA; j_gene: TRBJ2-7; CDR3aa: CASQYSRNYEQYF
v_gene: TRBV7-2; d_gene: TRBD1; j_gene: TRBJ2-1; CDR3aa: CASSLGGTGANEQFF
v_gene: TRBV5-1; d_gene: TRBD1; j_gene: TRBJ1-5; CDR3aa: CASSLGGTGNQPQHF
v_gene: TRBV20-1; d_gene: TRBD2; j_gene: TRBJ2-1; CDR3aa: CSAKRIRRTSGASSYNEQFF